These 21 T cell receptor beta chains came from one sample sequenced in a study of PD-1 blockade in classical Hodgkin lymphoma. Brentuximab vedotin exposure varied, and every patient relapsed after autologous stem cell transplantation. By magnetic negative selection, CD8+ T cells were isolated from the thawed PBMCs. The table came from immunoSEQ multiplex PCR; TCRdb's copy has only in-frame clones and leaves some out. The sample shows about 6,000 clones, nearly 55% of them seen only once. Sequencing was performed on CD8+ T cells from blood, taken at baseline. The receptors stem from a human donor with classical Hodgkin lymphoma.

The table lists this clone with a count of one. The chain has TRBV10-1 and TRBJ2-1, with 7 bases identical to TRBD2. Per the germline V gene, CDR1 is WNHNN and CDR2 is SYGVQD (reference sequence). This CDR3 has 17 residues. The junction had 14 bases not matched to a gene; V was cut back by 2 bases and J by 7 bases. Written as DNA, the CDR3 is TGCGCCAGCAGTGAGGGGGCTAGCGGCCCCGCGGGGAATGAGCAGTTCTTC. Amino acid sequence: CASSEGASGPAGNEQFF.

This clone showed up just a few times. The chain employs TRBV7-3 and TRBJ2-6, with a possible D match to TRBD2 (6 bases). Per germline, CDR1 SGHTA and CDR2 FQGTGA. Trimming pared 4 bases from V and 2 bases from J, leaving 12 bases between. The CDR3 sequence is 16 residues long. The CDR3 loop is CASSSWGEPGANVLTF. CDR3 DNA sequence: TGTGCCAGCAGCTCCTGGGGGGAACCTGGGGCCAACGTCCTGACTTTC.

This clone was seen more than once but under ten times. V usage is TRBV27 and J usage is TRBJ2-7, with 7 nucleotides matching TRBD2. Per the germline V gene, CDR1 is MNHEY and CDR2 is SMNVEV (reference sequence). There are 14 residues in the CDR3. The V gene end was trimmed by 6 bases and the J gene end by 0 bases; junction bases not matched to a gene: 5. CDR3 residues: CASRPLAASYEQYF. The CDR3 DNA reads as TGTGCCAGCAGGCCCCTAGCGGCCTCCTACGAGCAGTACTTC.

This clone was found a few times. V gene TRBV6-1 combines with J gene TRBJ2-7, with TRBD1 identical over 9 bases. V lost 6 bases, J lost 2 bases, and 5 bases stayed unmatched. CDR3 length: 14 residues. The V gene's germline CDR1 is MNHNS and CDR2 SASEGT. The CDR3: CASRPGQGPYEQYF. The CDR3 DNA follows: TGTGCCAGCAGGCCGGGACAGGGCCCCTACGAGCAGTACTTC.

The chain recombines TRBV4-1 with TRBJ1-1; TRBD1 matches at 7 bases. The CDR3 contains 14 residues. Germline CDR1 MGHRA, CDR2 YSYEKL. Unmatched junction bases numbered 8, after V lost 5 bases and J lost 5 bases. The CDR3 spells CASSVDRVGTEAFF. The CDR3 DNA is TGCGCCAGCAGCGTCGACAGGGTTGGAACTGAAGCTTTCTTT.

The V gene is TRBV28, the J gene TRBJ2-3; D is possibly TRBD1 (6 bases). This CDR3 is 16 amino acids long. The V end was cut by 9 bases, the J end by 2 bases, with 21 bases between. The germline V gene encodes CDR1 MDHEN and CDR2 SYDVKM. CDR3 sequence: CASVVRRDTATDTQYF. The CDR3 DNA reads as TGTGCCAGTGTGGTAAGACGGGACACGGCCACAGATACGCAGTATTTT.

The V gene is TRBV5-6, the J gene TRBJ1-4; no clear D. Germline V gene sequence: CDR1 SGHDT, CDR2 YYEEEE. Trimming left V 4 bases short and J 7 bases short, with 8 bases between. The CDR3 has 12 residues. CDR3 bases: TGTGCCAGCAGCGCGATGGGTGAAAAACTGTTTTTT. This translates into CASSAMGEKLFF.

This clone is labeled as large. This chain uses TRBV19 with TRBJ2-5, with 14 bases matching TRBD2. CDR1 and CDR2 (germline): LNHDA, SQIVND (reference sequence). V shed 6 bases and J 0 bases; nucleotides not matched to a gene: 3. The CDR3 totals 16 residues. CDR3 in amino acids: CASRPGLAGDQETQYF. CDR3 nucleotides: TGTGCCAGTAGACCGGGACTAGCGGGGGACCAAGAGACCCAGTACTTC.

The chain recombines TRBV4-1 with TRBJ2-1, with D maybe TRBD2 (5 bases). In germline, CDR1 is MGHRA, CDR2 YSYEKL. The V end was cut by 1 base, the J end by 8 bases, with 9 bases between. The CDR3 extends over 13 amino acids. CDR3 residues: CASSQGGRHEQFF. In DNA form, the CDR3 reads TGCGCCAGCAGCCAAGGCGGGCGGCATGAGCAGTTCTTC.

This clone qualifies as medium-sized. This sequence joins TRBV19 and TRBJ1-1; no clear D. Germline values: CDR1 LNHDA, CDR2 SQIVND (reference sequence). The CDR3 sequence is 13 residues long. Trimming left V 9 bases short and J 2 bases short, with 13 bases between. DNA for the CDR3: TGTGCCAGCGAAGGTCCGACTAACACTGAAGCTTTCTTT. Its protein product is CASEGPTNTEAFF.

This clone counts as medium-sized. The CDR3 region has the DNA TGTGCCAGCAGCCAAGATACTAGCGGGAGACCCTTCTACGAGCAGTACTTC. Protein sequence: CASSQDTSGRPFYEQYF. The chain links TRBV14 to TRBJ2-7; 11 bases are shared with TRBD2. Germline loops: CDR1 SGHDN, CDR2 FVKESK. The V gene end was trimmed by 0 bases and the J gene end by 3 bases; junction bases not matched to a gene: 7. The length of the CDR3 is 17 residues.

This clone is a singleton in its sample. The chain combines TRBV28 with TRBJ2-7; 10 positions agree with TRBD1. Per germline, CDR1 MDHEN and CDR2 SYDVKM. V trimming: 5 bases; J trimming: 4 bases; junction bases outside the gene matches: 8. This CDR3 is built from 15 residues. Here the CDR3 reads CASSRQDRGQYEQYF. The CDR3 DNA is TGTGCCAGCAGTAGGCAAGACAGGGGGCAATACGAGCAGTACTTC.

This chain connects TRBV5-1 to TRBJ2-7; D gene uncertain. The CDR3 is 13 residues long. V lost 0 bases and J lost 6, with 10 bases in between. Germline loops: CDR1 SGHRS, CDR2 YFSETQ. In nucleotides, the CDR3 is TGCGCCAGCAGCTTGGCCATATCTAGCGAGCAGTACTTC. As protein: CASSLAISSEQYF.

J is TRBJ2-7 and V is TRBV6-1; no firm D call. The ends were cut back, 2 bases at V and 0 bases at J, with 8 bases in the middle. Per the germline V gene, CDR1 is MNHNS and CDR2 is SASEGT. The CDR3 consists of 14 residues. The CDR3 nucleotides read TGTGCCAGCAGTGAATTCGCCCACTCCTACGAGCAGTACTTC. This encodes CASSEFAHSYEQYF.

The V and J genes are TRBV5-8 and TRBJ2-1, with 9 nucleotides matching TRBD2. The CDR3 contains 16 residues. V shed 1 base and J 3 bases; nucleotides not matched to a gene: 5. CDR1 and CDR2 (germline): SGHTS, YDEGEE. This CDR3 is CASSLNGLAYYNEQFF. For the CDR3, the DNA is TGTGCCAGCAGCTTGAATGGACTAGCGTACTACAATGAGCAGTTCTTC.

This clone is deemed medium-sized. The rearrangement links TRBV7-9 to TRBJ1-2, with 9 nucleotides matching TRBD1. V trimming: 5 bases; J trimming: 5 bases; junction bases outside the gene matches: 6. Germline loops: CDR1 SEHNR, CDR2 FQNEAQ (reference sequence). The CDR3 consists of 14 residues. CDR3 sequence reads: CASSPPGQGYGYTF. CDR3 in DNA: TGTGCCAGCAGCCCCCCCGGACAGGGGTATGGCTACACCTTC.

V is TRBV27 and J is TRBJ2-6; maybe TRBD2 (6 bases). This CDR3 region has 16 residues. Germline CDR1 is MNHEY and CDR2 is SMNVEV (reference sequence). V lost 1 base and J lost 0, with 7 bases in between. CDR3 nucleotide sequence: TGTGCCAGCAGTTTATTGGGGGGCTCTGGGGCCAACGTCCTGACTTTC. Its translation is CASSLLGGSGANVLTF.

The V gene is TRBV7-3, the J gene TRBJ1-1, with D possibly being TRBD1 (5 bases). V lost 3 bases and J lost 1, with 12 bases in between. Per germline, CDR1 SGHTA and CDR2 FQGTGA. The CDR3 totals 15 residues. CDR3 bases: TGTGCCAGCAGCTTGGTGGGGGAGGGGAACACTGAAGCTTTCTTT. Its translation is CASSLVGEGNTEAFF.

This chain joins TRBV6-5 and TRBJ1-1; D is possibly TRBD1 (6 bases). This CDR3 is 14 amino acids long. CDR1 MNHEY and CDR2 SVGAGI come from the germline V gene. V was shortened by 2 bases and J by 2 bases, with 9 bases between the two germline ends. As DNA, the CDR3 is TGTGCCAGCAGTTACGGGGGCATAAACACTGAAGCTTTCTTT. Translating gives CASSYGGINTEAFF.

The V call is TRBV6-6, the J call TRBJ2-7; 12 bases agree with TRBD2. V trimming: 6 bases; J trimming: 3 bases; junction bases outside the gene matches: 6. CDR1 and CDR2 from the germline V gene are MNHNY and SVGAGI (reference sequence). The CDR3 consists of 15 residues. The CDR3 loop is CASSSSGRAFYEQYF. As DNA, the CDR3 is TGTGCCAGCAGCTCTAGCGGGAGGGCCTTCTACGAGCAGTACTTC.

The rearrangement joins TRBV5-4 to TRBJ2-2; no clear D gene. This CDR3 comprises 14 residues. The V end lost 0 bases, the J end lost 6 bases, and 9 bases lay between the germline ends. Germline loops: CDR1 SGHNT, CDR2 YYREEE (reference sequence). CDR3 amino acids: CASSLGKQPGELFF. In nucleotides, the CDR3 is TGTGCCAGCAGCTTGGGCAAGCAGCCCGGGGAGCTGTTTTTT.